This T cell receptor beta chain stems from a study of cytotoxic CD8 clonotypes in ibrutinib-treated CLL. As for the study in general: After a median of about 70 months, 14 patients stayed remitted and about 12 progressed; responses had been partial in some 24 and complete in 2. Median treatment time before response sampling was 12 months, range 6 to 36. Overall study findings and caveats: Clonality (at baseline) was higher than in age-matched healthy donors and tracked circulating CD8+ T-cell counts. Patients with sustained remission and those progressing were sampled at differing times.

V lost 1 base and J lost 6; bases outside the gene matches: 8. The CDR3 sequence is 15 residues long. Germline CDR1 reads SGHTA; CDR2 reads FQGNSA. The assay was immunoSEQ multiplex PCR, and TCRdb's table has in-frame clones only and misses some. The sample has around 70,000 clones, approximately 90% seen once. This clone has just one count. Its antigen remains unknown. The sample here was PBMCs, taken after 12 months of ibrutinib treatment. This receptor was identified in a human donor with chronic lymphocytic leukemia. The chain is built from TRBV7-2 and TRBJ2-5, with 7 bases matching TRBD1. In DNA form, the CDR3 reads TGTGCCAGCAGCTTAGACAGGGGAATTGGAAAGACCCAGTACTTC. It is translated as CASSLDRGIGKTQYF.